The present TCR beta chain was sequenced within a study of cytomegalovirus exposure and HLA in healthy donors. About the research overall: Genetic ancestry analysis placed 81% of the 300 to 400 donors that were genotyped in the Caucasian-associated cluster.

Worth noting for this clone: Its antigen is unknown.

Both 60 Vbeta primers and 13 Jbeta primers went into the PCR. Sequenced by immunoSEQ multiplex PCR; TCRdb stores in-frame clones only, minus some. Of 100,000 to 120,000 clones in the sample, 60% to 85% are singletons; the top ten hold 2.5% to 3.5%. Broader study findings: Many donors carried some public TCRs, although rarity characterized most TCR sequences. Reportedly, cytomegalovirus status was diagnosed with high sensitivity and specificity.

The V gene's germline CDR1 is LNHDA and CDR2 SQIVND (reference sequence). CDR3 length: 13 amino acids. Trimming stripped 5 bases from V and 2 bases from J, with 10 bases between. This chain joins TRBV19 and TRBJ2-7; D not resolved. The receptor's source is a woman aged 55-70 years in good health and CMV-seropositive. The sequencing input was PBMCs. CDR3 sequence (DNA): TGTGCCAGTAGTGAGACTTTCCCCTACGAGCAGTACTTC. Translated: CASSETFPYEQYF.